These T cell receptor beta chains were read from a single sample in a study of tumor-infiltrating lymphocytes in primary liver carcinoma. TCRdb fed the multiplex PCR reads into MiXCR, producing one record per CDR3 protein. The data contain 150,000 to 200,000 distinct CDR3 sequences, 50% to 75% of them singletons. The material sequenced was peripheral blood. These receptor sequences come from a man in his forties or fifties with primary liver carcinoma and hepatitis B virus infection. The CDR3 runs from the conserved cysteine through the conserved F or W. Fields, in order: J gene, clone size, D gene, V gene, CDR3 DNA, CDR3 protein. A D gene is named only where the DNA matches it firmly. Some rows have no size entry. The others give once, few or many, or a class for an expanded clone.

J gene: TRBJ1-3; clone size: .; D gene: .; V gene: TRBV6-5; CDR3 DNA: TGTGCCAGCAGTTTACGCTTTGAGGGAAACACCATATATTTT; CDR3 protein: CASSLRFEGNTIYF
J gene: TRBJ1-2; clone size: .; D gene: TRBD1; V gene: TRBV4-2; CDR3 DNA: TGTGCCAGCAGACAAGGGGGCGACTATGGCTACACCTTC; CDR3 protein: CASRQGGDYGYTF
J gene: TRBJ1-1; clone size: once; D gene: .; V gene: TRBV11-2; CDR3 DNA: TGTGCCAGCAACTCCCCGAGAGGGCGGGGAGAAGCTTTCTTT; CDR3 protein: CASNSPRGRGEAFF
J gene: TRBJ2-7; clone size: .; D gene: .; V gene: TRBV7-8; CDR3 DNA: TGTGCCAGCAGCCCCGAATCAACCCATTACGAGCAGTACTTC; CDR3 protein: CASSPESTHYEQYF
J gene: TRBJ2-1; clone size: many; D gene: .; V gene: TRBV4-2; CDR3 DNA: TGTGCCAGCAGCCAAGCGCGAGAGTATGAGCAGTTCTTC; CDR3 protein: CASSQAREYEQFF
J gene: TRBJ2-7; clone size: .; D gene: .; V gene: TRBV2; CDR3 DNA: TGTGCCAGCAGTGAAGGGCCCTCCCTTGACTACGGGCAGTACTTC; CDR3 protein: CASSEGPSLDYGQYF
J gene: TRBJ1-6; clone size: once; D gene: .; V gene: TRBV4-1; CDR3 DNA: TGCGCCAGCAGCCAAGAATCCGGTTCCTATAATTCACCCCTCCACTTT; CDR3 protein: CASSQESGSYNSPLHF
J gene: TRBJ1-5; clone size: .; D gene: .; V gene: TRBV4-1; CDR3 DNA: TGCGCCAGCAGCCAAGAGGGGGTAGGGCAGACCCAGCATTTT; CDR3 protein: CASSQEGVGQTQHF
J gene: TRBJ1-5; clone size: .; D gene: .; V gene: TRBV6-5; CDR3 DNA: TGTGCCGGTAGTTACTCGTCGACGCAGCCCCAGCATTTT; CDR3 protein: CAGSYSSTQPQHF
J gene: TRBJ2-5; clone size: .; D gene: .; V gene: TRBV29-1; CDR3 DNA: TGCAGCGTTGAAGAATCGACAACATTTCAAGAGACCCAGTACTTC; CDR3 protein: CSVEESTTFQETQYF
J gene: TRBJ2-3; clone size: .; D gene: TRBD2; V gene: TRBV11-2; CDR3 DNA: TGTGCCAGCTGCTCTAGCGCTAGCGGGATTAGCAAAGATACGCAGTATTTT; CDR3 protein: CASCSSASGISKDTQYF
J gene: TRBJ1-2; clone size: few; D gene: .; V gene: TRBV6-5; CDR3 DNA: TGTGCCAGCAGTCCGGGGCAGATGGGTGGCTACACCTTC; CDR3 protein: CASSPGQMGGYTF
J gene: TRBJ2-7; clone size: .; D gene: .; V gene: TRBV10-3; CDR3 DNA: TGTGCCATCAGTTATACTTTGGACAACTACGAGCAGTACTTC; CDR3 protein: CAISYTLDNYEQYF
J gene: TRBJ2-5; clone size: .; D gene: TRBD1; V gene: TRBV4-1; CDR3 DNA: TGCGCCAGCAGCCAAGGGACAGGGGGCTTGGAGACCCAGTACTTC; CDR3 protein: CASSQGTGGLETQYF
J gene: TRBJ2-5; clone size: many; D gene: .; V gene: TRBV11-1; CDR3 DNA: TGTGCCAGCAGCGCACGGGTTCATGGCGAGACCCAGTACTTC; CDR3 protein: CASSARVHGETQYF
J gene: TRBJ2-3; clone size: .; D gene: .; V gene: TRBV29-1; CDR3 DNA: TGCAGCGTTGAAGTTCCGAAGTCTAACACAGATACGCAGTATTTT; CDR3 protein: CSVEVPKSNTDTQYF
J gene: TRBJ2-1; clone size: .; D gene: TRBD2; V gene: TRBV12-3/TRBV12-4; CDR3 DNA: TGTGCCAGTAGTTTTTTAGGACTAGTTGATAAAGAGCAGTTCTTC; CDR3 protein: CASSFLGLVDKEQFF
J gene: TRBJ1-6; clone size: .; D gene: .; V gene: TRBV10-3; CDR3 DNA: TGTGCCATCAGTGAGTCTGGAGGAAATGCAAATCCACCCCTCCACTTT; CDR3 protein: CAISESGGNANPPLHF
J gene: TRBJ2-7; clone size: .; D gene: .; V gene: TRBV11-2; CDR3 DNA: TGTGCCAGCGCACCCCAGGCAGCGAACTACGAGCAGTACTTC; CDR3 protein: CASAPQAANYEQYF
J gene: TRBJ2-5; clone size: .; D gene: .; V gene: TRBV4-1; CDR3 DNA: TGCGCCAGCAGCCAAAATGGAAGAGGGCAAGAGACCCAGTACTTC; CDR3 protein: CASSQNGRGQETQYF
J gene: TRBJ1-5; clone size: .; D gene: .; V gene: TRBV5-1; CDR3 DNA: TGCGCCAGCAGCTCGGGGGGGTCCCCGGGGCAGCCCCAGCATTTT; CDR3 protein: CASSSGGSPGQPQHF
J gene: TRBJ1-6; clone size: .; D gene: .; V gene: TRBV6-5; CDR3 DNA: TGTGCCAGCAGTTACGGGGGGGTGAATTCACCCATCCACTTT; CDR3 protein: CASSYGGVNSPIHF
J gene: TRBJ2-7; clone size: .; D gene: .; V gene: TRBV4-1; CDR3 DNA: TGCACCAGCAGCCAAGATTTTAGCGGAGGCTCCTACGAGCAGTACTTC; CDR3 protein: CTSSQDFSGGSYEQYF
J gene: TRBJ1-5; clone size: many; D gene: .; V gene: TRBV11-2; CDR3 DNA: TGTGCCAGCAGCCTAGGGAGGGAACAGCCCCAGCATTTT; CDR3 protein: CASSLGREQPQHF
J gene: TRBJ1-4; clone size: .; D gene: .; V gene: TRBV11-2; CDR3 DNA: TGTGCCAGCAGGCCAGCCGGGGACAACCAAGATGAAAAACTGTTTTTT; CDR3 protein: CASRPAGDNQDEKLFF
J gene: TRBJ2-5; clone size: many; D gene: TRBD2; V gene: TRBV11-2; CDR3 DNA: TGTGCCAGCAGCTCTAAACTAGCGATGGAGACCCAGTACTTC; CDR3 protein: CASSSKLAMETQYF
J gene: TRBJ2-7; clone size: .; D gene: TRBD1; V gene: TRBV10-1; CDR3 DNA: TGCGCCAGCAGTGAGTCTTCAGGGGGCAACGAGCAGTACTTC; CDR3 protein: CASSESSGGNEQYF
J gene: TRBJ2-5; clone size: few; D gene: .; V gene: TRBV29-1; CDR3 DNA: TGCAGCGTCTCTAGGGAGACCCAGTACTTC; CDR3 protein: CSVSRETQYF
J gene: TRBJ1-2; clone size: .; D gene: .; V gene: TRBV6-2/TRBV6-3; CDR3 DNA: TGTGCCAGCAGTCCCAGGAAGCCGTGGGCAGAAGCTAACTATGGCTACACCTTC; CDR3 protein: CASSPRKPWAEANYGYTF
J gene: TRBJ2-3; clone size: once; D gene: .; V gene: TRBV4-1; CDR3 DNA: TGCGCCAGCAGCCAAAGTGGGTTCTGGCGGGGCACAGATACGCAGTATTTT; CDR3 protein: CASSQSGFWRGTDTQYF
J gene: TRBJ2-1; clone size: .; D gene: .; V gene: TRBV7-9; CDR3 DNA: TGTGCCAGCTACGCCTTTCCTTACAATGAGCAGTTCTTC; CDR3 protein: CASYAFPYNEQFF
J gene: TRBJ2-1; clone size: .; D gene: TRBD2; V gene: TRBV6-5; CDR3 DNA: TGTGCCAGCAGTTACGGGAGCGGGAGCTACAACGAGCAGCTCTTC; CDR3 protein: CASSYGSGSYNEQLF
J gene: TRBJ2-7; clone size: .; D gene: TRBD1; V gene: TRBV10-3; CDR3 DNA: TGTGCCAGCAGCGCCGGGACAGGGAGCGAGCAGTACTTC; CDR3 protein: CASSAGTGSEQYF
J gene: TRBJ2-1; clone size: .; D gene: .; V gene: TRBV11-1; CDR3 DNA: TGTGCCAGCAGCTTAGTCCTGGAACTTCCTACCCATGAGCAGTTCTTC; CDR3 protein: CASSLVLELPTHEQFF
J gene: TRBJ2-7; clone size: few; D gene: .; V gene: TRBV6-5; CDR3 DNA: TGTGCCAGCAGTAGGCCGGAGATCCCCTACGAGCAGTACTTC; CDR3 protein: CASSRPEIPYEQYF
J gene: TRBJ2-5; clone size: many; D gene: .; V gene: TRBV29-1; CDR3 DNA: TGCAGCGTTGATGCGGTGGAGGAGACCCAGTACTTC; CDR3 protein: CSVDAVEETQYF
J gene: TRBJ2-7; clone size: once; D gene: .; V gene: TRBV7-9; CDR3 DNA: TGTGCCAGCAGCTTAGATGGGGTGCTGGCCTACGAGCAGTACTTC; CDR3 protein: CASSLDGVLAYEQYF
J gene: TRBJ1-2; clone size: many; D gene: .; V gene: TRBV12-3/TRBV12-4; CDR3 DNA: TGTGCCAGCAGTTGGATTACAGGAGATGGCTACACCTTC; CDR3 protein: CASSWITGDGYTF
J gene: TRBJ2-1; clone size: .; D gene: .; V gene: TRBV11-2; CDR3 DNA: TGTGCCAACAGCTTAGCGGCGGGATATTCCAATGAGCGGTTCTTC; CDR3 protein: CANSLAAGYSNERFF
J gene: TRBJ2-4; clone size: many; D gene: TRBD2; V gene: TRBV11-2; CDR3 DNA: TGTGCCAGCAGCTTAGCGGGAGGGCCTGTCAAAAACATTCAGTACTTC; CDR3 protein: CASSLAGGPVKNIQYF
J gene: TRBJ2-3; clone size: .; D gene: .; V gene: TRBV5-6; CDR3 DNA: TGTGCCAGCAGCTTGGGCGGGGCAGGAGATACGCAGTATTTT; CDR3 protein: CASSLGGAGDTQYF
J gene: TRBJ2-1; clone size: .; D gene: TRBD2; V gene: TRBV6-5; CDR3 DNA: TGTGGCAACAGTTACGGGAGCGGGAGCTACAATGAGCAGTTCTTC; CDR3 protein: CGNSYGSGSYNEQFF
J gene: TRBJ2-2; clone size: once; D gene: .; V gene: TRBV11-2; CDR3 DNA: TGTGCCAGCAGCTTAAGGGGGATCGGGGAGCTGTTTTTT; CDR3 protein: CASSLRGIGELFF
J gene: TRBJ2-1; clone size: few; D gene: .; V gene: TRBV4-2; CDR3 DNA: TGTGCCAGCAGCTCGAGTGGGGGACTCGATGAGCAGTTCTTC; CDR3 protein: CASSSSGGLDEQFF
J gene: TRBJ2-2; clone size: .; D gene: TRBD1; V gene: TRBV11-2; CDR3 DNA: TGTGCCAGTAGCCTAAACAGGGGTTTCGTCGCCGGGGAGCTGTTTTTT; CDR3 protein: CASSLNRGFVAGELFF
J gene: TRBJ1-5; clone size: .; D gene: .; V gene: TRBV6-6; CDR3 DNA: TGTGCCAGCAGTAGTAGGGGGTCGGGCAATCAGCCCCAGCATTTT; CDR3 protein: CASSSRGSGNQPQHF